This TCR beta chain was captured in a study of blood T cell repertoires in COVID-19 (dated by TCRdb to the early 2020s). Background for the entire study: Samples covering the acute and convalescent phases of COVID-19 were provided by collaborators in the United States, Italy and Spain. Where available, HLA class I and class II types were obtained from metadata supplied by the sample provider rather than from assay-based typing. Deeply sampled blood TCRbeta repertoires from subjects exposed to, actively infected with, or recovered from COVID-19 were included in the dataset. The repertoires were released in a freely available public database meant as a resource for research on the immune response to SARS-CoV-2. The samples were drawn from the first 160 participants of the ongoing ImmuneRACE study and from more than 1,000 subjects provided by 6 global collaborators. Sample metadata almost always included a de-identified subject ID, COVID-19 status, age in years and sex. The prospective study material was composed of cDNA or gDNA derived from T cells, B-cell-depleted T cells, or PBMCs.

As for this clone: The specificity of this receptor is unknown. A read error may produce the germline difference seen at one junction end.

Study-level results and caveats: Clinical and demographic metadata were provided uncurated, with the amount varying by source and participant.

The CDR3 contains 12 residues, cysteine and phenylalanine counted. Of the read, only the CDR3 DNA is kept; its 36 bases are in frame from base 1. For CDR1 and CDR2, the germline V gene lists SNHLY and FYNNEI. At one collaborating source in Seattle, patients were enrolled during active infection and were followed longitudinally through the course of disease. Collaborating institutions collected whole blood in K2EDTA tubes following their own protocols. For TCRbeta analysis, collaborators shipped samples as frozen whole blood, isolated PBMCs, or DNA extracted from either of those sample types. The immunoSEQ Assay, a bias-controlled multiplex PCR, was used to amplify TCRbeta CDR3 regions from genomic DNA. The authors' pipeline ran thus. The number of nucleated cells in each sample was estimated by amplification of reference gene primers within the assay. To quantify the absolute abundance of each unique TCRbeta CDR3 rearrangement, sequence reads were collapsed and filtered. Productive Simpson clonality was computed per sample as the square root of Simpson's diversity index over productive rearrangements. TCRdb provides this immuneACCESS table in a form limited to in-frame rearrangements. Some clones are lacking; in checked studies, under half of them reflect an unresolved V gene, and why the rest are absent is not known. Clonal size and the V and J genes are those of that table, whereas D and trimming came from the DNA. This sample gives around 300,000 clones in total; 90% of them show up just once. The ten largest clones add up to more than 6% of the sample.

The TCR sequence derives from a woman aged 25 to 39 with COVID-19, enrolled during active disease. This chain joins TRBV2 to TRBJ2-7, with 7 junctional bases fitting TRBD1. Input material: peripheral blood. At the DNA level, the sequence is TGTGCCAGCACCATAACCCGGGACAGTTCTCTCTTC. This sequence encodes CASTITRDSSLF.